Presented here are 11 T cell receptor beta chains from one specimen sequenced in a study of cytomegalovirus exposure and HLA in healthy donors. Primers: 60 Vbeta forward and 13 Jbeta reverse. Sequencing used immunoSEQ multiplex PCR; TCRdb keeps in-frame clones, though not all of them. The sample holds roughly 100,000 clones, more than 70% seen once. Sequencing was performed on PBMCs. These receptors all come from a young man in good health and CMV-seronegative.

The chain recombines TRBV11-2 with TRBJ1-6; D gene ambiguous. The germline V and J ends were trimmed by 9 bases and 6 bases, with 12 bases remaining between them. Germline V gives CDR1 SGHAT, CDR2 FQNNGV. The CDR3 is made up of 13 amino acids. CDR3 bases: TGTGCCAGTGGTGGCGGGCCTAATTCACCCCTCCACTTT. This sequence encodes CASGGGPNSPLHF.

The chain employs TRBV7-2 and TRBJ2-3, with 11 bases identical to TRBD2. J was trimmed by 0 bases and V by 0 bases; bases with no gene match: 11. CDR1 SGHTA and CDR2 FQGNSA come from the germline V gene. The CDR3 contains 20 residues. The CDR3 region has the DNA TGTGCCAGCAGCTTAGCGCTTACTCTTAGCGGGAGGGGGAGCACAGATACGCAGTATTTT. Translation: CASSLALTLSGRGSTDTQYF.

The chain carries TRBV29-1 and TRBJ2-7, with TRBD1 identical over 7 bases. In germline, CDR1 is SQVTM, CDR2 ANQGSEA. The junction had 3 bases not matched to a gene; V was cut back by 6 bases and J by 1 base. The CDR3 runs to 12 residues. CDR3 sequence (DNA): TGCAGCGTGGGGACAGCTTCCTACGAGCAGTACTTC. Translating it yields CSVGTASYEQYF.

This clone showed up just once. V and J are TRBV10-3 and TRBJ1-1; D is possibly TRBD1 (6 bases). Trimming stripped 4 bases from V and 6 bases from J, with 12 bases between. Germline-derived CDR1 and CDR2 are ENHRY and SYGVKD. The CDR3 runs 13 residues. The CDR3, as DNA: TGTGCCATCAGTGGTCCGGGGGGCTCTGAAGCTTTCTTT. Its protein is CAISGPGGSEAFF.

In DNA form, the CDR3 reads TGTGCCAGTAGTATACAGAGCACAGATACGCAGTATTTT. Protein sequence: CASSIQSTDTQYF. The chain employs TRBV19 and TRBJ2-3; no clear D. This CDR3 comprises 13 residues. CDR1 is LNHDA and CDR2 is SQIVND in the germline V gene (reference sequence). V dropped 2 bases and J dropped 0 bases, with 3 bases sitting between them.

The V and J genes are TRBV9 and TRBJ1-1, with no clear D. Per germline, CDR1 SGDLS and CDR2 YYNGEE. The ends were cut back, 0 bases at V and 0 bases at J, with 9 bases in the middle. The CDR3 is 15 residues long. In nucleotides, the CDR3 is TGTGCCAGCAGCGTAGCGGGATCAATGAACACTGAAGCTTTCTTT. As protein: CASSVAGSMNTEAFF.

This clone was seen only a few times. V is TRBV6-6 and J is TRBJ2-1; weak D call: TRBD2 (6 bases). V was pared by 0 bases and J by 3 bases, with 12 bases between. This CDR3 comprises 16 residues. Germline CDR1 and CDR2: MNHNY and SVGAGI (reference sequence). Written as DNA, the CDR3 is TGTGCCAGCAGTTACTCTGGGGGGATAAACTACAATGAGCAGTTCTTC. Translated, it gives CASSYSGGINYNEQFF.

The chain has TRBV27 and TRBJ2-5, with TRBD2 identical over 11 bases. The CDR3 loop spans 16 amino acids. Germline assignment: CDR1 MNHEY and CDR2 SMNVEV (reference sequence). The V segment lost 2 bases and the J segment 4 bases; nucleotides outside the gene matches: 6. As DNA, the CDR3 is TGTGCCAGCAGTTTAGGGCCTAGCGGGAGGAGAGAGACCCAGTACTTC. It encodes CASSLGPSGRRETQYF.

As concerns this clone: One junction end does not reproduce the germline sequence, and a read error may be involved. The CDR3 DNA is TGCAGCGCTATGGACAGGCCGGCCTACGAGCAGTGCTTC. This encodes CSAMDRPAYEQCF. The gene calls are TRBV29-1 and TRBJ2-7, with 7 bases that match TRBD1. CDR1 is SQVTM, CDR2 ANQGSEA, per germline. The CDR3 covers 13 residues.

This chain uses TRBV19 with TRBJ2-3; 10 nucleotides line up with TRBD1. The CDR3 loop spans 16 amino acids. V shed 3 bases and J 1 base; nucleotides not matched to a gene: 4. Germline-derived CDR1 and CDR2 are LNHDA and SQIVND (reference sequence). This chain's CDR3 is CASSITGTGGTDTQYF. In DNA form, the CDR3 reads TGTGCCAGTAGTATCACCGGGACAGGGGGCACAGATACGCAGTATTTT.

This clone appeared once. The V call is TRBV4-1, the J call TRBJ2-2, with TRBD1 identical over 10 bases. V lost 0 bases, J lost 1 base, and 2 bases stayed unmatched. Looked up from germline, CDR1 is MGHRA and CDR2 is YSYEKL. The CDR3 is 17 residues long. The CDR3 region is CASSQDWDRGNTGELFF. The CDR3 DNA reads as TGCGCCAGCAGCCAAGATTGGGACAGGGGGAACACCGGGGAGCTGTTTTTT.